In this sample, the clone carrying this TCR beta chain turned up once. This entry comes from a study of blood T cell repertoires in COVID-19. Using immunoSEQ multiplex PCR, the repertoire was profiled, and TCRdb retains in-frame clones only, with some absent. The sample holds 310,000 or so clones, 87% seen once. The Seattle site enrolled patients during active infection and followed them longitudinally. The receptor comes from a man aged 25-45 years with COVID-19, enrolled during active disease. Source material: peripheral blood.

This CDR3 reads CASSWTSGRRGEQFF. CDR3 DNA sequence: TGTGCCAGCAGTTGGACTAGCGGGAGAAGGGGAGAGCAGTTCTTC. The chain couples TRBV6-2 or TRBV6-3 to TRBJ2-1; TRBD2 matches 13 bases. J lost 10 bases, V lost 4 bases, and 7 bases had no gene match. CDR3 length equals 15 residues. Germline values: CDR1 MNHEY, CDR2 SVGEGT.